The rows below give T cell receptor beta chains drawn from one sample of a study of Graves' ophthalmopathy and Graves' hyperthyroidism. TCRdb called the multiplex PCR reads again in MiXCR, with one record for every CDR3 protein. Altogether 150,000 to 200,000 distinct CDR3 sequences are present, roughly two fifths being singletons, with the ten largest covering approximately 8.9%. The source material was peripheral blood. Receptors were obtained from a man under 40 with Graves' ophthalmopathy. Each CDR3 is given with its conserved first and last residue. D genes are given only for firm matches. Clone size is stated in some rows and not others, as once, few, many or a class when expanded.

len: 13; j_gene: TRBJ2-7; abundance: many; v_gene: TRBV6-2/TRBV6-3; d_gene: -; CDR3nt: TGTGCCAGCAAATCGGGAGTGGCCTACGAGCAGTACTTC; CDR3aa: CASKSGVAYEQYF
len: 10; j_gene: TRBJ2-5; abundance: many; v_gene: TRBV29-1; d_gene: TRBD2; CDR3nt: TGCAGCGTTCATTTAGCGGGACAGTACTTC; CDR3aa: CSVHLAGQYF
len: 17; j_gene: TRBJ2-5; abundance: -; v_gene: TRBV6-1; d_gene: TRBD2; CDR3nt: TGTGCCAGCAAGACCGACCCGGGACTAGCGGACCAAGAGACCCAGTACTTC; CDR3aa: CASKTDPGLADQETQYF
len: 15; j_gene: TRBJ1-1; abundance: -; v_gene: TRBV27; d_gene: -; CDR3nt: TGTGCCAGCAGTTTATGGGGGCCGATGAACACTGAAGCTTTCTTT; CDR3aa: CASSLWGPMNTEAFF
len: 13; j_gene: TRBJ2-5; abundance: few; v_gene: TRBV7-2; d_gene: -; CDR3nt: TGTGCCAGCGCTACAGCTCGCCAAGAGACCCAGTACTTC; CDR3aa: CASATARQETQYF
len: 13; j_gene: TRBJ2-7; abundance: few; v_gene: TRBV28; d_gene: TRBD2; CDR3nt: TGTGCCAGCATTGCTAGCGGAGACTACGAGCAGTACTTC; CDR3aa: CASIASGDYEQYF
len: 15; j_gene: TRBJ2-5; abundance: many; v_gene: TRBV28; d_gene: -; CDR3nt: TGTGCCAGCAGTGACCTTGAGGGAACCCGAGAGACCCAGTACTTC; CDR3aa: CASSDLEGTRETQYF
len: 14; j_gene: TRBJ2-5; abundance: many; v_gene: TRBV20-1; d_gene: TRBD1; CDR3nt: TGCAGTGCCGCCCCCAGGGGGCTTCGAGAGACCCAGTACTTC; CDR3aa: CSAAPRGLRETQYF
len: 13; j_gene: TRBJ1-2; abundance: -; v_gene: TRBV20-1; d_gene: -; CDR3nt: TGCAGTGCTAGAGATCGGGGGGCAAGTGGCTACACCTTC; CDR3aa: CSARDRGASGYTF
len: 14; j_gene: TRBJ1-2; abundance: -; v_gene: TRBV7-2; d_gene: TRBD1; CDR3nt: TGTGCCAGCAGCTACTTGGGACAGGACTATGGCTACACCTTC; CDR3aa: CASSYLGQDYGYTF
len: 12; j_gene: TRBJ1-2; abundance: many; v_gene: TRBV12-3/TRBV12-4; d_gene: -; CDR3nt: TGTGCCAGCAGCTGGGACATGATTGACTACACCTTC; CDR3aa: CASSWDMIDYTF
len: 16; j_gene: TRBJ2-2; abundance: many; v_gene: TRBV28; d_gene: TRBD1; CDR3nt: TGTGCCAGCAGACCCCCCGGGACAGTAAACACCGGGGAGCTGTTTTTT; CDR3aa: CASRPPGTVNTGELFF
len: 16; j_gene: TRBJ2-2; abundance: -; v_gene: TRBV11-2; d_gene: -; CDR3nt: TGTGCCAGCAGCTTTCAAGGGGGGACGAACACCGGGGAGCTGTTTTTT; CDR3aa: CASSFQGGTNTGELFF
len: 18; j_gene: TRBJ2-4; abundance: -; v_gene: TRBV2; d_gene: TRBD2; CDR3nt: TGCGCCAGCAGTACACCACTAGCGGGGCAGGGAGCCAAAAACATTCAGTACTTC; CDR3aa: CASSTPLAGQGAKNIQYF
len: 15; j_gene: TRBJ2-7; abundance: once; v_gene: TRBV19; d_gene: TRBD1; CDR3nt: TGTGCCAGTAGACCTCAGACAGGGGACTCCTACGAGCAGTACTTC; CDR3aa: CASRPQTGDSYEQYF
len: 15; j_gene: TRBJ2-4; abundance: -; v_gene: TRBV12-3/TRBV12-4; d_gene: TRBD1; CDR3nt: TGTGCCAGCACCCTGGGACAGGGGGAAGGTAACATTCAGTACTTC; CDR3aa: CASTLGQGEGNIQYF
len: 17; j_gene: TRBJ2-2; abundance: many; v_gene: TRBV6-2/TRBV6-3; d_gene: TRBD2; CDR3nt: TGTGCCAGCATCCCTATCTCCAGCGGGAGGCCCACCGGGGAGCTGTTTTTT; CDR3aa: CASIPISSGRPTGELFF
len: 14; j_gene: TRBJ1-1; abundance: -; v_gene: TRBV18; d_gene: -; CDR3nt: TGTGCCAGCTCACCAGCGAACCTGAACACTGAAGCTTTCTTT; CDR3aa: CASSPANLNTEAFF
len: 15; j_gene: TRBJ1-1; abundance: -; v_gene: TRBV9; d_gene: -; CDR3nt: TGTGCCAGCAGCGTAGTAGTGGCTGGGAGCACTGAAGCTTTCTTT; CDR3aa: CASSVVVAGSTEAFF
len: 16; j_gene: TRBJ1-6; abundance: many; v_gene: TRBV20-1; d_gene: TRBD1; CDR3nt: TGCAGTGCTAGAAACCCGGGACAGGAAAAGGAGTCACCCCTCCACTTT; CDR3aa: CSARNPGQEKESPLHF
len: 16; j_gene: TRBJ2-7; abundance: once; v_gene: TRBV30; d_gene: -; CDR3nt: TGTGCCTGGAGTGAGGATCAGGGGGGCGGAACCTACGAGCAGTACTTC; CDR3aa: CAWSEDQGGGTYEQYF
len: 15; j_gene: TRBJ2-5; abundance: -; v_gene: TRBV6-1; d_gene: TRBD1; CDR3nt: TGTGCCAGCAGCTCGGGACAGGGGGCCGGAGAGACCCAGTACTTC; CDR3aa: CASSSGQGAGETQYF
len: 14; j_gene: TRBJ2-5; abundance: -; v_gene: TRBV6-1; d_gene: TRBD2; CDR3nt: TGTGCCACCGCCAGGGAGGGCGGGCAAGAGACCCAGTACTTC; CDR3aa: CATAREGGQETQYF